Sequencing of this TCR beta chain was carried out in a study of spatial heterogeneity in lung cancer. Study results and caveats: The study found ubiquitous expanded tumor TCRs in blood more at resection than follow-up.

Time point reported: sample taken at primary tumor resection. Tumor, nontumor lung or frozen PBMC supplied whole RNA that was sequenced unsorted. A distinct unique molecular identifier was carried by each TCR cDNA molecule. TCRdb called the 5' RACE reads again in MiXCR, with one record for every CDR3 protein. The sample has 90,000 or so distinct CDR3 sequences; approximately 8.5% are singletons. Looked up from germline, CDR1 is SGHTA and CDR2 is FQGNSA. CDR3 length: 16 residues. The V end was cut by 1 base, the J end by 6 bases, with 15 bases between. Comments on this clonotype: The antigen is undetermined.

This chain uses TRBV7-2 with TRBJ2-2, with D possibly TRBD2 on 6 matching bases. This receptor was obtained from a male donor with early-stage non-small cell lung cancer. The sequenced sample was PBMCs, obtained at surgery. CDR3 region: CASSLVGVASAGELFF. The DNA for the CDR3 is TGTGCCAGCAGCTTAGTCGGAGTGGCTAGCGCCGGGGAGCTGTTTTTT.